This T cell receptor beta chain comes out of a study of T cells in women clearing cervical HPV infection. On this clone itself: The read stops 3 residues short of the end of the CDR3; the missing end is completed from the germline J gene.

Some clones are missing from TCRdb's copy, which holds only in-frame ones; the method was immunoSEQ multiplex PCR. The table for this sample gives over 25,000 clones. This CDR3 is 15 amino acids long. In germline, CDR1 is KGHSH, CDR2 LQKENI. V lost 3 bases to trimming and J lost 1 base, with 12 bases between them. The V call is TRBV18, the J call TRBJ1-1; D not certain. Source material: blood buffy coat. The TCR originated in a woman between 18 and 75 years old with a cervical HPV16 infection that either progressed to CIN3+ or cleared (not recorded which). CDR3 in amino acids: CASSPGWRPNTEAFF. Incomplete CDR3 DNA: TGTGCCAGCTCACCTGGGTGGCGGCCGAACACTGAA.